Presented here are 25 T cell receptor beta chains from one specimen sequenced in a study of blood T cell repertoires in COVID-19. Method: immunoSEQ multiplex PCR; TCRdb's copy keeps in-frame clones and lacks some. Counted here are 250,000 to 350,000 clones, under 85% occurring once; the ten biggest clones make up 0.87%. Sequenced sample: peripheral blood. These receptors were obtained from a human donor with COVID-19, enrolled during active disease. The donor label of this sample is uncertain.

This chain connects TRBV7-9 to TRBJ2-3; the D gene is possibly TRBD2 (6 bases). This CDR3 is 16 amino acids long. CDR1 is SEHNR, CDR2 FQNEAQ, per germline (reference sequence). The ends were cut back, 1 base at V and 5 bases at J, with 16 bases in the middle. The CDR3 nucleotides read TGTGCCAGCAGCTTAGGTAGCGGCTCCCGGGGAGATACGCAGTATTTT. Translation: CASSLGSGSRGDTQYF.

CDR3 sequence: CASSQAGTGGAGKLFF. DNA of the CDR3: TGTGCCAGCAGCCAAGCCGGGACAGGGGGCGCGGGGAAACTGTTTTTT. The chain links TRBV4-2 to TRBJ1-4, with 12 bases fitting TRBD1. Germline V gene lookup returns CDR1 LGHNA and CDR2 YNFKEQ. V trimming: 1 base; J trimming: 11 bases; junction bases outside the gene matches: 8. This CDR3 region has 16 residues.

This clone was counted between two and nine times. The chain employs TRBV7-9 and TRBJ1-4; 9 bases are shared with TRBD1. The junction had 7 bases not matched to a gene; V was cut back by 6 bases and J by 8 bases. CDR1 SEHNR and CDR2 FQNEAQ come from the germline V gene (reference sequence). The CDR3 sequence is 14 residues long. The CDR3 is CASSLTGGNEKLFF. The CDR3 nucleotides are TGTGCCAGCAGTTTGACAGGGGGGAACGAAAAACTGTTTTTT.

V and J are TRBV5-5 and TRBJ1-1; tentatively, D is TRBD1 (6 bases). Trimming stripped 3 bases from V and 3 bases from J, with 9 bases between. The CDR3 has 13 amino acids. Germline values: CDR1 SGHKS, CDR2 YYEKEE (reference sequence). CDR3 nucleotides: TGTGCCAGCAGCTGGGGGCTAGACACTGAAGCTTTCTTT. This encodes CASSWGLDTEAFF.

The rearrangement links TRBV28 to TRBJ1-2; 9 positions match TRBD1. The length of the CDR3 is 14 residues. Germline lookup yields CDR1 MDHEN and CDR2 SYDVKM. With V trimmed by 6 bases and J by 4 bases, 6 bases remained unmatched. CDR3 sequence: CASRPTGGIYGYTF. In nucleotides, the CDR3 is TGTGCCAGCAGACCTACAGGGGGCATCTATGGCTACACCTTC.

The chain joins TRBV5-4 to TRBJ2-1, with 8 bases that match TRBD2. The trim removed 6 bases at V and 6 bases at J, leaving 11 bases unmatched. The CDR3 contains 15 residues. Per the germline V gene, CDR1 is SGHNT and CDR2 is YYREEE (reference sequence). CDR3 in amino acids: CASTVAVAGFNEQFF. Written as DNA, the CDR3 is TGTGCCAGCACCGTGGCGGTAGCGGGATTCAATGAGCAGTTCTTC.

The rearrangement uses TRBV27 and TRBJ1-5; TRBD1 agrees at 7 bases. J was trimmed by 3 bases and V by 6 bases; bases with no gene match: 11. Germline values: CDR1 MNHEY, CDR2 SMNVEV (reference sequence). The CDR3 is made up of 16 amino acids. The CDR3 DNA reads as TGTGCCAGCAGGCCACTACGGGACAGTTACAATCAGCCCCAGCATTTT. Translated, it gives CASRPLRDSYNQPQHF.

The sample holds one count of this clone. J is TRBJ2-1 and V is TRBV27, with D maybe TRBD2 (5 bases). CDR3 length: 15 residues. Germline V gene sequence: CDR1 MNHEY, CDR2 SMNVEV (reference sequence). The V gene lost 7 bases and the J gene lost 0 bases, with 13 bases spanning the gap. The CDR3 loop is CASTGVKGSYNEQFF. CDR3 DNA: TGTGCCAGCACCGGGGTCAAGGGCTCCTACAATGAGCAGTTCTTC.

J is TRBJ1-4 and V is TRBV3-1 (or the pseudogene TRBV3-2); tentatively, D is TRBD1 (5 bases). The CDR3 runs to 19 residues. V was shortened by 0 bases and J by 3 bases, with 20 bases between the two germline ends. Germline CDR1 is LGHDT and CDR2 is YNNKEL (reference sequence). The CDR3, as DNA: TGTGCCAGCAGCCAAGATCGCCTGGGGGGGAGGTTTGCTAATGAAAAACTGTTTTTT. Translated: CASSQDRLGGRFANEKLFF.

The chain couples TRBV28 to TRBJ2-7, with 9 bases lining up with TRBD1. V dropped 3 bases and J dropped 3; count of bases not matched to a gene: 9. The CDR3 has 16 residues. Germline-derived CDR1 and CDR2 are MDHEN and SYDVKM. The CDR3 nucleotides are TGTGCCAGCAGTTTTCTGACAGGGGGTTTTCTCTACGAGCAGTACTTC. Translation: CASSFLTGGFLYEQYF.

The rearrangement uses TRBV5-6 and TRBJ1-1; the D gene is possibly TRBD1 (6 bases). The CDR3 has 14 amino acids. Trimming stripped 2 bases from V and 5 bases from J, with 13 bases between. Per the germline V gene, CDR1 is SGHDT and CDR2 is YYEEEE. The DNA for the CDR3 is TGTGCCAGCAGCTTCACAGGGAGGGGAACTGAAGCTTTCTTT. It yields the protein CASSFTGRGTEAFF.

The chain carries TRBV28 and TRBJ2-2; 9 nucleotides align to TRBD2. Germline assignment: CDR1 MDHEN and CDR2 SYDVKM. V trimming: 8 bases; J trimming: 0 bases; junction bases outside the gene matches: 1. CDR3 length: 14 residues. CDR3 nucleotide sequence: TGTGCCAGCCGACTAGCGGCGAACACCGGGGAGCTGTTTTTT. Amino acid sequence: CASRLAANTGELFF.

V is TRBV2 and J is TRBJ1-5; TRBD1 agrees at 7 bases. The CDR3 covers 13 residues. Germline-derived CDR1 and CDR2 are SNHLY and FYNNEI. J lost 7 bases, V lost 7 bases, and 7 bases had no gene match. The CDR3 bases are TGTGCCAGCACGCCAGGACAGGCCCAGCCCCAGCATTTT. Translated: CASTPGQAQPQHF. The whole variable domain, remainder taken from reference TRBV2 and TRBJ1-5, is EPEVTQTPSHQVTQMGQEVILRCVPISNHLYFYWYRQILGQKVEFLVSFYNNEISEKSEIFDDQFSVERPDGSNFTLKIRSTKLEDSAMYFCASTPGQAQPQHFGDGTRLSIL.

This chain links TRBV2 with TRBJ1-1, with D possibly being TRBD1 (5 bases). Germline assignment: CDR1 SNHLY and CDR2 FYNNEI. Trimming removed 11 bases at V and 5 bases at J, with 15 bases between. This CDR3 region has 12 residues. CDR3 amino acids: CAGRTGETEAFF. CDR3 in DNA: TGTGCCGGACGGACGGGGGAAACTGAAGCTTTCTTT.

The CDR3 is CAWSGGQGNNYGYTF. CDR3 bases: TGTGCCTGGAGTGGCGGACAGGGGAATAACTATGGCTACACCTTC. This chain links TRBV30 with TRBJ1-2, with 9 nucleotides matching TRBD1. V trimming: 1 base; J trimming: 1 base; junction bases outside the gene matches: 4. The length of the CDR3 is 15 residues. Per the germline V gene, CDR1 is GTSNPN and CDR2 is SVGIG (reference sequence).

V gene TRBV29-1 combines with J gene TRBJ1-5, with D possibly being TRBD1 (6 bases). Germline values: CDR1 SQVTM, CDR2 ANQGSEA. The length of the CDR3 is 14 residues. Trimming removed 5 bases from V and 7 bases from J, with 18 bases in between. The CDR3 bases are TGCAGCGTTTCACAGGGACGTTCGGGCCAGCCCCAGCATTTT. Encoded protein: CSVSQGRSGQPQHF.

The chain links TRBV19 to TRBJ2-7; D not certain. The V end was cut by 3 bases, the J end by 9 bases, with 15 bases between. The CDR3 runs to 13 residues. The germline CDR1 and CDR2 sequences are LNHDA and SQIVND (reference sequence). The CDR3 DNA follows: TGTGCCAGTAGTATCGTGACGCAGGCACGGCAGTACTTC. Its translation: CASSIVTQARQYF.

The chain carries TRBV6-4 and TRBJ2-5; TRBD2 agrees at 11 bases. CDR1 and CDR2 from the germline V gene are MRHNA and SNTAGT. V lost 5 bases and J lost 2; bases outside the gene matches: 7. CDR3 length equals 16 residues. CDR3 sequence (DNA): TGTGCCAGCAGTAAATCCGGGACTAGCGGTCAAGAGACCCAGTACTTC. It specifies CASSKSGTSGQETQYF.

CDR3 region: CASSSLGADHEQFF. The CDR3 DNA follows: TGCGCCAGCAGCTCGCTTGGAGCGGACCATGAGCAGTTCTTC. This chain connects TRBV5-1 to TRBJ2-1; possible D gene TRBD2, 5 bases. The CDR3 is 14 amino acids. Germline-derived CDR1 and CDR2 are SGHRS and YFSETQ. The germline V and J ends were trimmed by 3 bases and 8 bases, with 15 bases remaining between them. The complete variable domain, with remaining parts taken from reference TRBV5-1 and TRBJ2-1, reads KAGVTQTPRYLIKTRGQQVTLSCSPISGHRSVSWYQQTPGQGLQFLFEYFSETQRNKGNFPGRFSGRQFSNSRSEMNVSTLELGDSALYLCASSSLGADHEQFFGPGTRLTVL.

The J gene is TRBJ2-3, the V gene TRBV7-9, with D possibly TRBD2 on 6 matching bases. V lost 1 base and J lost 6, with 11 bases in between. There are 14 residues in the CDR3. Germline loops: CDR1 SEHNR, CDR2 FQNEAQ (reference sequence). The CDR3 spells CASSLEVRGDTQYF. DNA of the CDR3: TGTGCCAGCAGCTTAGAAGTCCGGGGGGATACGCAGTATTTT.

The genes are TRBV9 and TRBJ1-3, with D unclear. The CDR3 runs 17 residues. V was pared by 0 bases and J by 0 bases, with 13 bases between. CDR1 SGDLS and CDR2 YYNGEE come from the germline V gene. The CDR3 region has the DNA TGTGCCAGCAGCGTAGGGCAGCGCAGCCTCTCTGGAAACACCATATATTTT. Translating gives CASSVGQRSLSGNTIYF.

This clone turned up a few times. The CDR3 sequence is CASSPPRGGDNEQFF. The CDR3 coding sequence is TGTGCCAGCAGTCCCCCCCGCGGGGGGGACAATGAGCAGTTCTTC. This rearrangement joins TRBV27 to TRBJ2-1, with TRBD2 matching over 9 bases. V gave up 5 bases and J gave up 5 bases; unmatched junction bases: 7. This CDR3 is 15 amino acids long. The germline CDR1 and CDR2 sequences are MNHEY and SMNVEV (reference sequence).

This chain links TRBV18 with TRBJ1-2; D call uncertain. The germline V gene has CDR1 KGHSH and CDR2 LQKENI. V was pared by 3 bases and J by 6 bases, with 11 bases between. The CDR3 loop spans 13 amino acids. CDR3 DNA sequence: TGTGCCAGCTCACCGGTAACATATGATGGCTACACCTTC. It translates to CASSPVTYDGYTF.

Ten or more counts support this clone. V is TRBV19 and J is TRBJ2-2; 13 positions agree with TRBD2. The V segment lost 5 bases and the J segment 6 bases; nucleotides outside the gene matches: 9. The CDR3 covers 17 residues. CDR1 and CDR2 (germline): LNHDA, SQIVND (reference sequence). The CDR3 DNA sequence: TGTGCCAGTAGTGAGACTAGCGGGAGGTCTGGGGCCGGGGAGCTGTTTTTT. Its translation: CASSETSGRSGAGELFF.

A few counts support this clone. The rearrangement joins TRBV6-5 to TRBJ1-2; tentatively, D is TRBD1 (5 bases). The germline V gene has CDR1 MNHEY and CDR2 SVGAGI. V shed 6 bases and J shed 8 bases, with 22 bases lying between them. The CDR3 has 15 amino acids. In DNA, the CDR3 is TGTGCCAGCAGGACCCCGACAGTCTCTCTTTGGGGCTACACCTTC. It translates to CASRTPTVSLWGYTF.